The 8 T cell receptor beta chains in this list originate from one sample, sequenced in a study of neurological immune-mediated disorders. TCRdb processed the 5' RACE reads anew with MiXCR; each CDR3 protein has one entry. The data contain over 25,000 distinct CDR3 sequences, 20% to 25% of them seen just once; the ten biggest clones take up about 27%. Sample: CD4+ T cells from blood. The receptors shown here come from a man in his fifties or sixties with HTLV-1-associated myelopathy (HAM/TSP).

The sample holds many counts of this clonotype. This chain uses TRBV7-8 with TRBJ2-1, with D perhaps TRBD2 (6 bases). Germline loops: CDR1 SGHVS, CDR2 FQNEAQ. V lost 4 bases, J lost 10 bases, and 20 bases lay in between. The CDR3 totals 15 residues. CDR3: CASSSYLAGSQEQFF. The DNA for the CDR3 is TGTGCCAGCAGCTCCTACCTAGCCGGGAGTCAAGAGCAGTTCTTC.

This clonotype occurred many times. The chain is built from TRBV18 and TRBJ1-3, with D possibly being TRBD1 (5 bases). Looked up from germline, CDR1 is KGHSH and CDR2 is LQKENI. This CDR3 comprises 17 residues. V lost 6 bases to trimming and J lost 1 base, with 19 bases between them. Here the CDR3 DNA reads TGTGCCAGCTCTCGTCCCGGGACGGGGGGATCTGGAAACACCATATATTTT. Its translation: CASSRPGTGGSGNTIYF. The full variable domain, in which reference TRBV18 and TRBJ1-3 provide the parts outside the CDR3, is NAGVMQNPRHLVRRRGQEARLRCSPMKGHSHVYWYRQLPEEGLKFMVYLQKENIIDESGMPKERFSAEFPKEGPSILRIQQVVRGDSAAYFCASSRPGTGGSGNTIYFGEGSWLTVV.

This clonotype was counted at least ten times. The CDR3 loop is CSVPLRDRQNSPLHF. Written as DNA, the CDR3 is TGCAGTGTTCCCCTAAGGGACCGGCAAAACTCACCCCTCCACTTT. The chain links TRBV20-1 to TRBJ1-6; a weak D match, TRBD1 (5 bases). V was shortened by 7 bases and J by 10 bases, with 23 bases between the two germline ends. Germline lookup yields CDR1 DFQATT and CDR2 SNEGSKA (reference sequence). The CDR3 sequence is 15 residues long.

This CDR3 reads CASSRTSVQDTQYF. CDR3 bases: TGTGCCAGCTCCCGGACTAGCGTCCAAGATACGCAGTATTTT. The V gene is TRBV18, the J gene TRBJ2-3, with TRBD2 identical over 9 bases. The CDR3 has 14 amino acids. V shed 6 bases and J 5 bases; nucleotides not matched to a gene: 6. Germline V gives CDR1 KGHSH, CDR2 LQKENI.

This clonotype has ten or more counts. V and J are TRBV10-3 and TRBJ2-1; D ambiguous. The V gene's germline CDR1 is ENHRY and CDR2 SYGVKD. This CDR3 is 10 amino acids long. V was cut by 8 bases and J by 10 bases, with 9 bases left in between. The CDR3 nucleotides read TGTGCCATCGGGCTGAAGGAGCAGTTCTTC. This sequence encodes CAIGLKEQFF.

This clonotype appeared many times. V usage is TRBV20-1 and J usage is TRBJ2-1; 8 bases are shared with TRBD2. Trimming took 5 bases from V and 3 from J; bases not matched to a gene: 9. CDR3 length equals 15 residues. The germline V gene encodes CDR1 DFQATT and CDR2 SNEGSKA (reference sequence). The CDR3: CSAPVAGLDYNEQFF. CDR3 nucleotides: TGCAGTGCTCCAGTAGCGGGGTTGGACTACAATGAGCAGTTCTTC.

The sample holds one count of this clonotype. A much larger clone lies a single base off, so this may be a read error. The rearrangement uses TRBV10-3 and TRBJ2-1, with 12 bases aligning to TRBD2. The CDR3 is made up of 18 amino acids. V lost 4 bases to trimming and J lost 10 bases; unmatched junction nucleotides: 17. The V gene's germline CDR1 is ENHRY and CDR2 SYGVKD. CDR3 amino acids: CAISASPGTSGWAVEQFF. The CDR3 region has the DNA TGTGCCATCAGTGCCTCACCCGGGACTAGCGGGTGGGCCGTCGAGCAGTTCTTC.

CDR3 residues: CATSQGGINSYEQYF. CDR3 DNA: TGTGCCACCAGCCAAGGGGGCATAAACTCCTACGAGCAGTACTTC. V is TRBV15 and J is TRBJ2-7, with 7 bases identical to TRBD1. The J segment lost 0 bases and the V segment lost 5 bases, leaving 7 bases of the junction unmatched. Germline CDR1 and CDR2: LNHNV and YYDKDF (reference sequence). CDR3 length: 15 residues. Supplemented by reference TRBV15 and TRBJ2-7, the full variable domain reads DAMVIQNPRYQVTQFGKPVTLSCSQTLNHNVMYWYQQKSSQAPKLLFHYYDKDFNNEADTPDNFQSRRPNTSFCFLDIRSPGLGDTAMYLCATSQGGINSYEQYFGPGTRLTVT.